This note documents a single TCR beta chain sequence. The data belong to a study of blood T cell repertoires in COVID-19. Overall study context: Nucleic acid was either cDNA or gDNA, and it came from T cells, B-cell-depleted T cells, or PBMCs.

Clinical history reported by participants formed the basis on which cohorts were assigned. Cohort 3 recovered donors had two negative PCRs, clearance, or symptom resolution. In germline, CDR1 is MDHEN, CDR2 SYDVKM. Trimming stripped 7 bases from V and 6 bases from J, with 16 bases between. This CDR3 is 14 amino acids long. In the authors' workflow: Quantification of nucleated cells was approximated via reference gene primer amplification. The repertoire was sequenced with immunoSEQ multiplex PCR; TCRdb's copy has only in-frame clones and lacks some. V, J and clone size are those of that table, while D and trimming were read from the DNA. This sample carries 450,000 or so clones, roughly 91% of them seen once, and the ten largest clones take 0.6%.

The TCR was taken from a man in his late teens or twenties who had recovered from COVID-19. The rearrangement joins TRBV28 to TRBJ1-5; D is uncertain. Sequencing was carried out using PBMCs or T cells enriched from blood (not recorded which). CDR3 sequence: CASTILANSQPQHF. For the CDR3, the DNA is TGTGCCAGCACCATCCTAGCCAACTCTCAGCCCCAGCATTTT.